The 30 T cell receptor beta chains below all came from one sample that was sequenced in a study of radiotherapy plus CTLA-4 blockade in lung cancer. Data came from immunoSEQ multiplex PCR; TCRdb stores just in-frame clones and leaves some out. The sample has nearly 110,000 clones; under 90% are singletons. This sample comprised peripheral blood, obtained from a patient treated with radiotherapy plus ipilimumab. The receptors stem from a human donor with non-small cell lung cancer that progressed on radiotherapy plus ipilimumab. Some clones in this sample may be carry-over from other donors' samples.

The chain joins TRBV7-2 to TRBJ1-1; 9 bases agree with TRBD1. J gave up 4 bases and V 6 bases, and 9 bases lay outside the gene matches. This CDR3 is built from 15 residues. The germline V gene encodes CDR1 SGHTA and CDR2 FQGNSA. The CDR3 nucleotides are TGTGCCAGCAGACAACCGACAGGGGGAATCACTGAAGCTTTCTTT. It encodes CASRQPTGGITEAFF. The entire variable domain, with the rest obtained from reference TRBV7-2 and TRBJ1-1, is as follows: GAGVSQSPSNKVTEKGKDVELRCDPISGHTALYWYRQSLGQGLEFLIYFQGNSAPDKSGLPSDRFSAERTGGSVSTLTIQRTQQEDSAVYLCASRQPTGGITEAFFGQGTRLTVV.

The chain has TRBV4-1 and TRBJ2-2; the D is unclear. Between the trimmed V and J ends, which lost 0 bases and 7 bases, there was a span of 12 bases. CDR1 and CDR2 from the germline V gene are MGHRA and YSYEKL. This CDR3 has 15 residues. In nucleotides, the CDR3 is TGCGCCAGCAGCCAAGACCCTCGGTCGGGCGGGGAGCTGTTTTTT. Protein product: CASSQDPRSGGELFF.

The chain uses TRBV5-1 and TRBJ2-5; maybe TRBD1 (6 bases). The germline CDR1 and CDR2 sequences are SGHRS and YFSETQ. V lost 5 bases and J 1 base, leaving 9 bases between the germline ends. This CDR3 has 13 residues. The CDR3 bases are TGCGCCAGCAGTGCAGGGGTCCAAGAGACCCAGTACTTC. Protein sequence: CASSAGVQETQYF.

This clone ranks as medium-sized. This chain links TRBV4-1 with TRBJ2-2, with 7 positions matching TRBD1. Germline loops: CDR1 MGHRA, CDR2 YSYEKL. With 3 bases clipped from V and 3 bases from J, the junction kept 4 bases outside the gene matches. The length of the CDR3 is 15 residues. Here the CDR3 reads CASSQKQGYTGELFF. CDR3 nucleotide sequence: TGCGCCAGCAGCCAGAAACAGGGGTACACCGGGGAGCTGTTTTTT.

This chain joins TRBV10-3 and TRBJ2-7; TRBD2 agrees at 14 bases. The CDR3 has 16 residues. V lost 7 bases, J lost 4 bases, and 9 bases stayed unmatched. Per germline, CDR1 ENHRY and CDR2 SYGVKD. The CDR3 nucleotides are TGTGCCATCACCGCGGGTGGGACTAGCGGGGGTTACGAGCAGTACTTC. Its protein is CAITAGGTSGGYEQYF.

The chain joins TRBV4-3 to TRBJ2-1; TRBD1 might be the D (5 bases). The CDR3 totals 17 residues. V lost 5 bases and J 0 bases, leaving 17 bases between the germline ends. CDR1 LGHNA and CDR2 YSLEER come from the germline V gene. The CDR3 loop reads CASSLVQGGSSYNEQFF. The CDR3 DNA reads as TGCGCCAGCAGCTTAGTCCAGGGTGGTAGCTCCTACAATGAGCAGTTCTTC.

This rearrangement joins TRBV5-4 to TRBJ2-2; D is undetermined. V was pared by 5 bases and J by 1 base, with 6 bases between. CDR3 length: 13 amino acids. The germline V gene encodes CDR1 SGHNT and CDR2 YYREEE (reference sequence). CDR3 DNA: TGTGCCAGCAGGCGACAGAACACCGGGGAGCTGTTTTTT. Its translation: CASRRQNTGELFF.

Turning to this clone: Compared with germline, one end of the junction differs, possibly owing to a read error. The V and J genes are TRBV2 and TRBJ2-3, with D possibly TRBD1 on 7 matching bases. Germline V gene lookup returns CDR1 SNHLY and CDR2 FYNNEI. The CDR3 extends over 12 amino acids. In nucleotides, the CDR3 is TGTGCCGGCAGGGGGGCTGGGGATACGCAGTATTTT. Its translation is CAGRGAGDTQYF.

This chain links TRBV4-3 with TRBJ2-3; 7 nucleotides line up with TRBD1. J gave up 6 bases and V 4 bases, and 16 bases lay outside the gene matches. The germline CDR1 and CDR2 sequences are LGHNA and YSLEER. The CDR3 totals 17 residues. The CDR3 DNA follows: TGCGCCAGCAGCCCGCATGGGGACAGCAGTCCAGGGGATACGCAGTATTTT. Its translation: CASSPHGDSSPGDTQYF.

This clone was detected once. V and J are TRBV6-5 and TRBJ1-5, with TRBD1 matching over 7 bases. The germline V gene has CDR1 MNHEY and CDR2 SVGAGI. Trimming removed 8 bases from V and 7 bases from J; junction bases left unmatched: 8. There are 13 residues in the CDR3. CDR3 nucleotides: TGTGCCAGCGCAGGGGGGGTCGGGCAGCCCCAGCATTTT. Translating it yields CASAGGVGQPQHF.

On this clone itself: The identical CDR3 is also encoded by other nucleotide sequences in the sample. This chain connects TRBV15 to TRBJ1-4, with unresolved D. V was pared by 0 bases and J by 8 bases, with 10 bases between. Germline loops: CDR1 LNHNV, CDR2 YYDKDF (reference sequence). The CDR3 length is 14 residues. The CDR3, as DNA: TGTGCCACCAGCAGAGATCTGGGCTACGAAAAACTGTTTTTT. This codes for CATSRDLGYEKLFF.

The gene calls are TRBV5-1 and TRBJ2-1; D remains unclear. CDR1 and CDR2 (germline): SGHRS, YFSETQ. This CDR3 is 15 amino acids long. Deletions cut 0 bases from V and 2 bases from J, with 9 bases between. Here the CDR3 DNA reads TGCGCCAGCAGCTTGGCCTTGCGCACCTACAATGAGCAGTTCTTC. Its protein is CASSLALRTYNEQFF.

The chain uses TRBV19 and TRBJ1-5; 9 nucleotides align to TRBD1. The CDR3 contains 14 residues. V was clipped by 9 bases and J by 3 bases; unmatched bases: 6. Germline V gene lookup returns CDR1 LNHDA and CDR2 SQIVND (reference sequence). The CDR3 loop reads CASRDRALNQPQHF. CDR3 coding DNA: TGTGCCAGCCGGGACAGGGCTCTCAATCAGCCCCAGCATTTT. Filled out from reference TRBV19 and TRBJ1-5, the complete variable domain reads DGGITQSPKYLFRKEGQNVTLSCEQNLNHDAMYWYRQDPGQGLRLIYYSQIVNDFQKGDIAEGYSVSREKKESFPLTVTSAQKNPTAFYLCASRDRALNQPQHFGDGTRLSIL.

The rearrangement links TRBV2 to TRBJ2-1, with D unresolved. Trimming shortened V by 2 bases and J by 3 bases, and 8 bases separated the two germline ends. The CDR3 length is 14 residues. The germline V gene encodes CDR1 SNHLY and CDR2 FYNNEI. Here the CDR3 DNA reads TGTGCCAGCAGTGAACTCATGTTCTACAATGAGCAGTTCTTC. Residues: CASSELMFYNEQFF. The entire variable domain, with the rest obtained from reference TRBV2 and TRBJ2-1, is as follows: EPEVTQTPSHQVTQMGQEVILRCVPISNHLYFYWYRQILGQKVEFLVSFYNNEISEKSEIFDDQFSVERPDGSNFTLKIRSTKLEDSAMYFCASSELMFYNEQFFGPGTRLTVL.

This chain links TRBV6-6 with TRBJ2-7; a possible D gene is TRBD1 (6 bases). The CDR3 has 14 amino acids. Trimming removed 1 base from V and 3 bases from J, with 10 bases in between. CDR1 is MNHNY, CDR2 SVGAGI, per germline (reference sequence). As DNA, the CDR3 is TGTGCCAGCAGTTACTTGGGACACAACTACGAGCAGTACTTC. Protein: CASSYLGHNYEQYF.

V and J are TRBV6-1 and TRBJ1-1; no firm D call. The CDR3 sequence is 13 residues long. Trimming took off 7 bases at V and 2 bases at J, with 11 bases between the two ends. Germline loops: CDR1 MNHNS, CDR2 SASEGT. For the CDR3, the DNA is TGTGCCAGCACCGAGGGCACAAACACTGAAGCTTTCTTT. This translates into CASTEGTNTEAFF.

This clone was detected once. The CDR3 here is CASSQGQGTFYEQYF. The CDR3 nucleotides are TGTGCCAGCAGCCAAGGACAGGGGACCTTCTACGAGCAGTACTTC. This chain connects TRBV7-3 to TRBJ2-7; 9 bases agree with TRBD1. The CDR3 covers 15 residues. V shed 5 bases and J 3 bases; nucleotides not matched to a gene: 8. The germline CDR1 and CDR2 sequences are SGHTA and FQGTGA.

This sequence joins TRBV5-4 and TRBJ1-1; TRBD1 is a possible D gene (5 bases). V shed 3 bases and J shed 1 base, with 13 bases lying between them. This CDR3 has 15 amino acids. CDR1 and CDR2 from the germline V gene are SGHNT and YYREEE (reference sequence). This CDR3 is CASSWGSTTNTEAFF. CDR3 nucleotide sequence: TGTGCCAGCAGCTGGGGCAGTACAACGAACACTGAAGCTTTCTTT. Variable domain in full (rest from reference TRBV5-4 and TRBJ1-1): ETGVTQSPTHLIKTRGQQVTLRCSSQSGHNTVSWYQQALGQGPQFIFQYYREEENGRGNFPPRFSGLQFPNYSSELNVNALELDDSALYLCASSWGSTTNTEAFFGQGTRLTVV.

V gene TRBV19 combines with J gene TRBJ1-5; D ambiguous. The CDR3 extends over 14 amino acids. Germline values: CDR1 LNHDA, CDR2 SQIVND (reference sequence). Trimming removed 6 bases from V and 5 bases from J, with 14 bases in between. CDR3 protein: CASRPETIHQPQHF. In DNA form, the CDR3 reads TGTGCCAGTAGGCCAGAGACCATCCATCAGCCCCAGCATTTT.

This clone has more than one count but fewer than ten. The J gene is TRBJ2-5, the V gene TRBV29-1; no clear D. The germline CDR1 and CDR2 sequences are SQVTM and ANQGSEA. V gave up 4 bases and J gave up 2 bases, with 2 bases separating them. CDR3 length: 10 residues. CDR3 region: CSVVQETQYF. As DNA, the CDR3 is TGCAGCGTTGTTCAAGAGACCCAGTACTTC. Full variable domain (rest looked up from reference TRBV29-1 and TRBJ2-5): SAVISQKPSRDICQRGTSLTIQCQVDSQVTMMFWYRQQPGQSLTLIATANQGSEATYESGFVIDKFPISRPNLTFSTLTVSNMSPEDSSIYLCSVVQETQYFGPGTRLLVL.

The genes are TRBV9 and TRBJ2-2, with TRBD2 matching 8 bases. CDR3 length: 16 residues. The trim removed 0 bases at V and 3 bases at J, leaving 4 bases unmatched. The germline gives CDR1 SGDLS, CDR2 YYNGEE. CDR3 loop: CASSVGERGYTGELFF. CDR3 bases: TGTGCCAGCAGCGTAGGTGAGCGGGGGTACACCGGGGAGCTGTTTTTT. The complete variable domain, with remaining parts taken from reference TRBV9 and TRBJ2-2, reads DSGVTQTPKHLITATGQRVTLRCSPRSGDLSVYWYQQSLDQGLQFLIQYYNGEERAKGNILERFSAQQFPDLHSELNLSSLELGDSALYFCASSVGERGYTGELFFGEGSRLTVL.

This chain joins TRBV5-4 and TRBJ2-7; D not certain. The germline gives CDR1 SGHNT, CDR2 YYREEE (reference sequence). CDR3 length: 13 amino acids. Trimming removed 2 bases at V and 5 bases at J, with 11 bases between. The CDR3, as DNA: TGTGCCAGCAGCTTTGATTGGGCAAACGAGCAGTACTTC. Translation: CASSFDWANEQYF.

The chain joins TRBV4-3 to TRBJ1-6, with D unclear. This CDR3 has 15 amino acids. V lost 0 bases, J lost 7 bases, and 10 bases lay in between. From germline, CDR1 is LGHNA and CDR2 YSLEER. DNA of the CDR3: TGCGCCAGCAGCCAAGATGGGCATGAGAATTCACCCCTCCACTTT. This codes for CASSQDGHENSPLHF.

The chain is built from TRBV9 and TRBJ2-7, with TRBD1 matching 7 bases. J was trimmed by 2 bases and V by 1 base; bases with no gene match: 9. CDR1 is SGDLS and CDR2 is YYNGEE in the germline V gene. The CDR3 loop spans 16 amino acids. The CDR3 is CASSVSHTRGTYEQYF. CDR3 nucleotides: TGTGCCAGCAGCGTATCCCACACCAGGGGGACCTACGAGCAGTACTTC.

The chain links TRBV5-1 to TRBJ2-7; no clear D. This CDR3 is 15 amino acids long. V was cut by 2 bases and J by 0 bases, with 12 bases left in between. Per germline, CDR1 SGHRS and CDR2 YFSETQ. CDR3 in DNA: TGCGCCAGCAGCTTAACGTCGCTTGGCTCCTACGAGCAGTACTTC. Translation: CASSLTSLGSYEQYF.

The chain carries TRBV18 and TRBJ1-1; 9 nucleotides line up with TRBD1. Germline V lookup: CDR1 KGHSH, CDR2 LQKENI. V lost 4 bases and J lost 4; bases outside the gene matches: 16. The CDR3 loop spans 18 amino acids. The DNA of the CDR3 is TGTGCCAGCTCACTTACAGGGGGCTTACGAGTAGGGGGCACTGAAGCTTTCTTT. It specifies CASSLTGGLRVGGTEAFF.

This clone was found a few times. The chain joins TRBV9 to TRBJ2-5, with 8 bases matching TRBD2. From germline, CDR1 is SGDLS and CDR2 YYNGEE. This CDR3 has 15 residues. After removal of 2 bases from V and 7 bases from J, the junction contained 10 bases not matched to a gene. CDR3 DNA sequence: TGTGCCAGCAGCGTCGGTAGCGGGGCGAGTTCGACCCAGTACTTC. Protein sequence: CASSVGSGASSTQYF.

The chain has TRBV7-9 and TRBJ2-3; 16 bases agree with TRBD2. The length of the CDR3 is 17 residues. The ends lost 4 bases at V and 4 bases at J; junction bases unmatched: 5. Germline V gene sequence: CDR1 SEHNR, CDR2 FQNEAQ (reference sequence). CDR3 loop: CASSSGLAGGRSDTQYF. The CDR3 DNA follows: TGTGCCAGCAGCTCGGGACTAGCGGGGGGGAGGTCAGATACGCAGTATTTT.

In regard to this clone: This CDR3 is also generated by other DNA sequences in the sample. CDR3 nucleotides: TGTGCCAGCAGCTTGGGGGGTCAGCCCCAGCATTTT. It codes for CASSLGGQPQHF. This chain joins TRBV7-2 and TRBJ1-5; the D gene is possibly TRBD1 (5 bases). This CDR3 contains 12 residues. The ends were cut back, 3 bases at V and 6 bases at J, with 6 bases in the middle. Germline CDR1 is SGHTA and CDR2 is FQGNSA.

V usage is TRBV18 and J usage is TRBJ2-5, with D unresolved. Germline assignment: CDR1 KGHSH and CDR2 LQKENI. CDR3 length: 15 residues. Deletions cut 1 base from V and 0 bases from J, with 9 bases between. The CDR3 region is CASSPRITDQETQYF. In nucleotides, the CDR3 is TGTGCCAGCTCACCACGCATAACAGACCAAGAGACCCAGTACTTC.